The rows below give T cell receptor beta chains drawn from one sample of a study of blood T cells in healthy people across ages. In TCRdb, the 5' RACE reads were re-called with MiXCR into one record per CDR3 protein. Here the sample spans approximately 800,000 distinct CDR3 sequences, around three fifths being singletons. Sequencing was done on a sample of blood. The receptors shown here come from a man aged 40-55 years in good health. The CDR3 runs from the conserved cysteine through the conserved F or W. A D gene is named only where the DNA matches it firmly. Rows give clone size only sometimes, using once, few, many, or a class for an expanded clone.

j_call | d_call | v_call | clone_size | cdr3_aa | cdr3_nt
TRBJ1-1 | TRBD1 | TRBV6-1 | NA | CASSGTGGAYTEAFF | TGTGCCAGCAGTGGGACAGGGGGCGCGTACACTGAAGCTTTCTTT
TRBJ1-2 | TRBD1 | TRBV5-1 | NA | CATETRQGPNYGYTF | TGCGCCACCGAGACCAGACAGGGGCCCAACTATGGCTACACCTTC
TRBJ2-3 | TRBD1 | TRBV7-6 | once | CASSLGQGTVTQYF | TGTGCCAGCAGCCTGGGACAGGGAACGGTTACGCAGTATTTT
TRBJ2-7 | NA | TRBV28 | NA | CASSPRGGGAYEQYF | TGTGCCAGCAGTCCCCGGGGAGGGGGTGCCTACGAGCAGTACTTC
TRBJ2-3 | NA | TRBV20-1 | NA | CSARDRRISDTQYF | TGCAGTGCTAGAGATAGGCGAATCTCCGATACGCAGTATTTT
TRBJ2-3 | NA | TRBV24-1 | few | CATARETSTDTQYF | TGTGCCACCGCCCGTGAAACTAGCACAGATACGCAGTATTTT
TRBJ2-1 | NA | TRBV20-1 | NA | CSARVQGGHNEQFF | TGCAGTGCTAGAGTACAGGGAGGTCACAATGAGCAGTTCTTC
TRBJ2-5 | TRBD2 | TRBV2 | NA | CASRAGGASGYQETQYF | TGTGCCAGCAGGGCCGGCGGGGCTAGCGGGTACCAAGAGACCCAGTACTTC
TRBJ1-3 | TRBD1 | TRBV2 | NA | CASRVRGTGGISGNTIYF | TGTGCCAGCAGAGTGCGGGGGACAGGGGGCATTTCTGGAAACACCATATATTTT
TRBJ2-3 | TRBD2 | TRBV20-1 | NA | CSAAKVGTSGRLSTDTQYF | TGCAGTGCTGCGAAAGTGGGGACTAGCGGGAGACTTAGCACAGATACGCAGTATTTT